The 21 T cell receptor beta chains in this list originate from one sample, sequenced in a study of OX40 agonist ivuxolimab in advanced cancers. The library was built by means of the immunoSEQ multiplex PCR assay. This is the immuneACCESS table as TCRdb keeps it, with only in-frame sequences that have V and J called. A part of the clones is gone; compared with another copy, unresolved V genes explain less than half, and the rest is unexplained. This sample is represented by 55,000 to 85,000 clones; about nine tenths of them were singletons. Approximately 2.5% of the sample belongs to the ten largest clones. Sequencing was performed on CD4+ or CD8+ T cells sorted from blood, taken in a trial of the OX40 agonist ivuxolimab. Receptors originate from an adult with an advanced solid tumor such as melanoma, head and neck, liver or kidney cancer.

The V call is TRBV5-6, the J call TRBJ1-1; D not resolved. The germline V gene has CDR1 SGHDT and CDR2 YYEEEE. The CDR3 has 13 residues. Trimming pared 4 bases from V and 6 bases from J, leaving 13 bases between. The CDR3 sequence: CASSQRPVPEAFF. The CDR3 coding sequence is TGTGCCAGCAGCCAAAGACCGGTACCTGAAGCTTTCTTT.

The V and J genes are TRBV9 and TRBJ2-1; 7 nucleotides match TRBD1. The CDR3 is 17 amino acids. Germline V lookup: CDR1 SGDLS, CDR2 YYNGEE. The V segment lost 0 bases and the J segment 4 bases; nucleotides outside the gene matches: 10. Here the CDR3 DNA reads TGTGCCAGCAGCGTAGACGTGTGGGACAGAGTATACAATGAGCAGTTCTTC. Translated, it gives CASSVDVWDRVYNEQFF. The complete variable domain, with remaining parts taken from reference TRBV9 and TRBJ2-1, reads DSGVTQTPKHLITATGQRVTLRCSPRSGDLSVYWYQQSLDQGLQFLIQYYNGEERAKGNILERFSAQQFPDLHSELNLSSLELGDSALYFCASSVDVWDRVYNEQFFGPGTRLTVL.

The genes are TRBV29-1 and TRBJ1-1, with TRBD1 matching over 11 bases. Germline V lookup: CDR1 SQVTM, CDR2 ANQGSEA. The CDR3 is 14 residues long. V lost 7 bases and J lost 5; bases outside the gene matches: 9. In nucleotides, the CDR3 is TGCAGCGCCCTGAGGGACAGGGGGGGGACTGAAGCTTTCTTT. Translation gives CSALRDRGGTEAFF.

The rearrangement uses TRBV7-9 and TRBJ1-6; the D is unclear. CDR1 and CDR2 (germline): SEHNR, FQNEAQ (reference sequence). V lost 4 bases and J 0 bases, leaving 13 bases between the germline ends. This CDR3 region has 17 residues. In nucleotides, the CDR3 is TGTGCCAGCAGCTCGACACACCTGAGCTCCTATAATTCACCCCTCCACTTT. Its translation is CASSSTHLSSYNSPLHF.

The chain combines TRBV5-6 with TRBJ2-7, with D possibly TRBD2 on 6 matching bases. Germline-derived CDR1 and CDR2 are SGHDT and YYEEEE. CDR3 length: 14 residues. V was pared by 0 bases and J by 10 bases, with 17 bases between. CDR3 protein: CASSLVFTEGFQYF. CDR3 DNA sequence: TGTGCCAGCAGCTTGGTTTTCACGGAGGGATTCCAGTACTTC.

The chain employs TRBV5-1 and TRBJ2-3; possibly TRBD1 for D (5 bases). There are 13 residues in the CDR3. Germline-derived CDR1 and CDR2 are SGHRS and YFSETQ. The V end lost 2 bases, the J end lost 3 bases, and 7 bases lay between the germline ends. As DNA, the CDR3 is TGCGCCAGCAGCTTAAAGGGGACAGATACGCAGTATTTT. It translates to CASSLKGTDTQYF. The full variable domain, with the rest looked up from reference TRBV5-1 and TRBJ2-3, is KAGVTQTPRYLIKTRGQQVTLSCSPISGHRSVSWYQQTPGQGLQFLFEYFSETQRNKGNFPGRFSGRQFSNSRSEMNVSTLELGDSALYLCASSLKGTDTQYFGPGTRLTVL.

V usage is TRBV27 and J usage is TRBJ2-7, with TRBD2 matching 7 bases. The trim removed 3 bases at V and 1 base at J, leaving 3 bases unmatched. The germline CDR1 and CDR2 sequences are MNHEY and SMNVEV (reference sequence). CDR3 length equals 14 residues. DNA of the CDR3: TGTGCCAGCAGTTTTGGGGGGGGGTCCTACGAGCAGTACTTC. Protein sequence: CASSFGGGSYEQYF.

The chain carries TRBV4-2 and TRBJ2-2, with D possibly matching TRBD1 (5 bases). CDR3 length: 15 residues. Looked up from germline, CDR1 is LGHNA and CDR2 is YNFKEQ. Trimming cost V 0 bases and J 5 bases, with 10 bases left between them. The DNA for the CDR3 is TGTGCCAGCAGCCAAGAAGGGCAGGGTACCGGGGAGCTGTTTTTT. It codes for CASSQEGQGTGELFF.

The chain's CDR3 is CASSLFGTGHPNEQFF. The CDR3 DNA is TGTGCCAGCAGCTTATTCGGGACAGGGCATCCCAATGAGCAGTTCTTC. V and J are TRBV7-6 and TRBJ2-1, with 9 bases matching TRBD1. CDR3 length equals 16 residues. Germline V gene lookup returns CDR1 SGHVS and CDR2 FNYEAQ. V was clipped by 2 bases and J by 6 bases; unmatched bases: 8. Full variable domain (outside the CDR3, taken from reference TRBV7-6 and TRBJ2-1): GAGVSQSPRYKVTKRGQDVALRCDPISGHVSLYWYRQALGQGPEFLTYFNYEAQQDKSGLPNDRFSAERPEGSISTLTIQRTEQRDSAMYRCASSLFGTGHPNEQFFGPGTRLTVL.

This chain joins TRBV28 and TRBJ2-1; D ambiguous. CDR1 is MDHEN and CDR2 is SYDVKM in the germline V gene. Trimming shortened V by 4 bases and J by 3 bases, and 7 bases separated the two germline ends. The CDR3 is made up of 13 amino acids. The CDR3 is CASSSPFYNEQFF. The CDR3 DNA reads TGTGCCAGCAGTTCCCCGTTCTACAATGAGCAGTTCTTC.

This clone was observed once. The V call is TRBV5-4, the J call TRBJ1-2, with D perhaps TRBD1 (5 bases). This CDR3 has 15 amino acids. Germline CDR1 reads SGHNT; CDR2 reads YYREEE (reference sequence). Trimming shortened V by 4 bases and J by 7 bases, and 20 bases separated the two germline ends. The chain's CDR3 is CASSLRGTGNFGYTF. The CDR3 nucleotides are TGTGCCAGCAGCCTGCGAGGGACGGGAAATTTTGGCTACACCTTC.

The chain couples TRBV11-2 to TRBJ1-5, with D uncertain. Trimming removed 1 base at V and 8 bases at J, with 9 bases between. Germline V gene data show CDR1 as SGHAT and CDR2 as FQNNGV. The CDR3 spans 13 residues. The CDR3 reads CASSLVTSEPQHF. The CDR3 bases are TGTGCCAGCAGCTTAGTCACGTCGGAGCCCCAGCATTTT.

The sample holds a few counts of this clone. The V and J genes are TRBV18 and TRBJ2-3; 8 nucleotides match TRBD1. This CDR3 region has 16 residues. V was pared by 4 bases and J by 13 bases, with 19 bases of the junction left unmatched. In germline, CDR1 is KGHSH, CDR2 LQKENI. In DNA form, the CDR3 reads TGTGCCAGCTCACTTAAACTCGGGACAGGCCTTACCTTGGAGTATTTT. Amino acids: CASSLKLGTGLTLEYF.

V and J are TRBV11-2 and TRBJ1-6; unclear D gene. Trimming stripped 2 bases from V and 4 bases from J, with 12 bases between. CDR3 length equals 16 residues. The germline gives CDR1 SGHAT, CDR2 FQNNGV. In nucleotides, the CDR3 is TGTGCCAGCAGCTTAAGTGGGCCAGAGTATAATTCACCCCTCCACTTT. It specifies CASSLSGPEYNSPLHF.

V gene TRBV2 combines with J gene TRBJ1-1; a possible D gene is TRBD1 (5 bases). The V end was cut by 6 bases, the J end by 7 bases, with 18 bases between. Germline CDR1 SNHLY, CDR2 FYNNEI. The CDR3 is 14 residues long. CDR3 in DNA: TGTGCCAGCAGCGGGACTGCAGGCGTAGGTGAAGCTTTCTTT. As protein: CASSGTAGVGEAFF.

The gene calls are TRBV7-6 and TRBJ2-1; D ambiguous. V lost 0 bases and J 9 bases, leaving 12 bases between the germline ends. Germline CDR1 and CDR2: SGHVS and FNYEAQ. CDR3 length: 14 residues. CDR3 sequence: CASSLASMSSEQFF. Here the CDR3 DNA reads TGTGCCAGCAGCTTAGCCTCCATGAGTAGTGAGCAGTTCTTC.

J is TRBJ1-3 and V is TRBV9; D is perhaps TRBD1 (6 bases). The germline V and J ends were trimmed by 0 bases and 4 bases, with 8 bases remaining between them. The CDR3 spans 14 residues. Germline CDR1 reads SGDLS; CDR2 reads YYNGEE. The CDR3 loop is CASSVAGDGNTIYF. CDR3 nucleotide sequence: TGTGCCAGCAGCGTAGCAGGGGACGGAAACACCATATATTTT.

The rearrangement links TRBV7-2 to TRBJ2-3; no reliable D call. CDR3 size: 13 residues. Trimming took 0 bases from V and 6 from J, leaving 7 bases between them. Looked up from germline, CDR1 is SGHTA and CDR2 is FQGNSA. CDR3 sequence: CASSLAARDTQYF. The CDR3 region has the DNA TGTGCCAGCAGCTTAGCGGCCCGGGATACGCAGTATTTT.

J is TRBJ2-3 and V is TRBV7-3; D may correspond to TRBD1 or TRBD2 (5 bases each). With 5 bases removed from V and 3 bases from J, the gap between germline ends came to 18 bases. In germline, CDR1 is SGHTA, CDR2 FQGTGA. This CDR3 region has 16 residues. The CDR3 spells CASSRGSLGVTDTQYF. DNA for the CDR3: TGTGCCAGCAGCCGAGGGTCCCTAGGGGTTACAGATACGCAGTATTTT.

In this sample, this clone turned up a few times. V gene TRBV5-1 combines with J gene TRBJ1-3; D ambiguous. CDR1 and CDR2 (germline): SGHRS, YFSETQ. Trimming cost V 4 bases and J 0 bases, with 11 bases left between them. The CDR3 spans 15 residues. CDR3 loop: CASSPDGSSGNTIYF. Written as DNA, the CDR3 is TGCGCCAGCAGCCCGGACGGGAGCTCTGGAAACACCATATATTTT.

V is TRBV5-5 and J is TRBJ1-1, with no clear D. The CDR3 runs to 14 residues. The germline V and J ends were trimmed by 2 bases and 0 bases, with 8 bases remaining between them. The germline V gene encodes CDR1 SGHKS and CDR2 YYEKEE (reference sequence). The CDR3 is CASSFGGLNTEAFF. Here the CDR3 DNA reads TGTGCCAGCAGCTTTGGAGGGTTGAACACTGAAGCTTTCTTT. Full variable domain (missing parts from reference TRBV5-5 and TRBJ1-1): DAGVTQSPTHLIKTRGQQVTLRCSPISGHKSVSWYQQVLGQGPQFIFQYYEKEERGRGNFPDRFSARQFPNYSSELNVNALLLGDSALYLCASSFGGLNTEAFFGQGTRLTVV.